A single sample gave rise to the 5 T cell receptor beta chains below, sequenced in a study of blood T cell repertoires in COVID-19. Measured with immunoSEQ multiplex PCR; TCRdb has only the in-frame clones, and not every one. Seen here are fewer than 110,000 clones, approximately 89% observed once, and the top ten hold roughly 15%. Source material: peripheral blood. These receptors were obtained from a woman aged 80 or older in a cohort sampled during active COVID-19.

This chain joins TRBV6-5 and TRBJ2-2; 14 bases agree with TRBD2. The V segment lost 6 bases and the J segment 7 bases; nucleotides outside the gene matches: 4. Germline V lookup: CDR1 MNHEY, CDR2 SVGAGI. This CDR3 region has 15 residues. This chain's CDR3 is CASREGLAGVGELFF. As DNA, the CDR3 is TGTGCCAGCAGAGAGGGACTAGCGGGAGTCGGGGAGCTGTTTTTT.

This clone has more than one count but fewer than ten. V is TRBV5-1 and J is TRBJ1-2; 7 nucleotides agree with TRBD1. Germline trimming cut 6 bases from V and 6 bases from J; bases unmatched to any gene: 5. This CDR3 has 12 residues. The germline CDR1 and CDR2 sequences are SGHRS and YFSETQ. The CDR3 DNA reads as TGCGCCAGCACACGACAGGGTGATGGCTACACCTTC. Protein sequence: CASTRQGDGYTF.

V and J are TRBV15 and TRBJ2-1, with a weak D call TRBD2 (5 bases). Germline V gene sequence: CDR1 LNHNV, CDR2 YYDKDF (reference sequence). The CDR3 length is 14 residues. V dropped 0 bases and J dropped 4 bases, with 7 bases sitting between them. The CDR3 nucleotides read TGTGCCACCAGCAGAGATCGGGGATACAATGAGCAGTTCTTC. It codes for CATSRDRGYNEQFF. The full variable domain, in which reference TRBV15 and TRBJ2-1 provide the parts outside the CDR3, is DAMVIQNPRYQVTQFGKPVTLSCSQTLNHNVMYWYQQKSSQAPKLLFHYYDKDFNNEADTPDNFQSRRPNTSFCFLDIRSPGLGDTAMYLCATSRDRGYNEQFFGPGTRLTVL.

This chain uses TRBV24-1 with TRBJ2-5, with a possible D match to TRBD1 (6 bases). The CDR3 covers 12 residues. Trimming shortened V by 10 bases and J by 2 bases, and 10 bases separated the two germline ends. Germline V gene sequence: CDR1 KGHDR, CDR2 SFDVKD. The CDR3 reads CATRGQQETQYF. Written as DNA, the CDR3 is TGTGCCACAAGAGGACAGCAAGAGACCCAGTACTTC.

CDR3 loop: CASRSTSGGILDTQYF. CDR3 nucleotides: TGTGCCAGCAGATCGACTAGCGGGGGGATTTTAGATACGCAGTATTTT. The chain carries TRBV5-4 and TRBJ2-3, with 13 bases lining up with TRBD2. The CDR3 contains 16 residues. V lost 5 bases to trimming and J lost 5 bases; unmatched junction nucleotides: 8. The germline gives CDR1 SGHNT, CDR2 YYREEE (reference sequence).